The entry below gives a single T cell receptor beta chain sequence along with its context. Its antigen is currently unknown. The junction does not match germline at one end; this may be a read error. Unsorted bulk tissue of roughly 19-30 mg yielded co-extracted RNA and DNA. TCR beta cDNA was prepared out of roughly 0.5 ug total RNA by means of a constant-region primer. It was through three nested multiplex PCR rounds of slightly modified ARM-PCR that TCR beta libraries arose. The first two PCR rounds used TRBV1-TRBV30 forward primers with a C-beta reverse primer, 10 cycles each. TCRdb itself ran the multiplex PCR reads through MiXCR, one entry per CDR3 protein. This table holds some 190,000 distinct CDR3 sequences, around four fifths found once. This entry is derived from a study of tumor-infiltrating lymphocytes in primary liver carcinoma. Study-level points and caveats: Researchers report that only about 7.5-24% of top clones turned up in all five tumor regions.

The CDR3 is 12 amino acids. This receptor was obtained from a middle-aged man with primary liver carcinoma and hepatitis B virus infection. Sequencing was done on a sample of tumor tissue from primary liver carcinoma. This rearrangement joins TRBV12-3 or TRBV12-4 to TRBJ1-1, with D unclear. In nucleotides, the CDR3 is TGTGGCAGCAGTGAACAGCGTGTGCGGGCTTTCTTT. Translating it yields CGSSEQRVRAFF.